This T cell receptor beta chain was sequenced for a study of cytomegalovirus exposure and HLA in healthy donors. Study-wide context: Per a later analysis, the roughly 680 first-cohort and about 120 validation repertoires shared one platform.

The CDR3 length is 15 residues. CDR1 and CDR2 (germline): WNHNN, SYGVQD (reference sequence). V gave up 4 bases and J gave up 4 bases, with 13 bases separating them. The protocol was immunoSEQ multiplex PCR, while the TCRdb copy is restricted to in-frame clones and leaves out a portion. The sample carries 150,000 to 200,000 clones, around 81% recorded once. A remark on this clone: Its matching antigen is unknown.

Overall study results and limits: Researchers counted around 170 TCR beta chains as cytomegalovirus-associated. Some public TCRs appeared in many individuals, while most sequences were rare. Three chains linked to CMV were shown in vitro to be specific for CMV antigens.

The receptor comes from a woman in her late teens or twenties in good health and CMV-seropositive. Sample: PBMCs. The gene calls are TRBV10-1 and TRBJ2-2, with D tentatively TRBD2 (5 bases). The CDR3, as DNA: TGCGCCAGCAGTGCCTTCGGGGAGCGCACCGGGGAGCTGTTTTTT. It specifies CASSAFGERTGELFF.